This TCR beta chain emerged from a study of neoadjuvant anti-PD-1 for oral cavity cancer. Study-level results: PBMC Gini-index clonality exceeded responders' in non-responders post-nivolumab.

Measured with immunoSEQ multiplex PCR; TCRdb has only the in-frame clones, and not every one. The table records over 65,000 clones, about 90% of them present only once. Time point meaning: after neoadjuvant nivolumab, at surgical resection. These oral cavity squamous cell carcinomas were HPV-negative and locally advanced. Regarding this clone: Its specificity is unknown.

Looked up from germline, CDR1 is ENHRY and CDR2 is SYGVKD. Between the trimmed V and J ends, which lost 2 bases and 7 bases, there was a span of 11 bases. This CDR3 contains 13 residues. The genes are TRBV10-3 and TRBJ1-2; perhaps TRBD1 as D (5 bases). The sequence derives from a person between 40 and 85 years old with oral cavity squamous cell carcinoma. The sample here was PBMCs, taken after nivolumab (anti-PD-1) treatment. The CDR3: CAISEKGNGGYTF. CDR3 sequence (DNA): TGTGCCATCAGTGAGAAGGGGAATGGTGGCTACACCTTC.